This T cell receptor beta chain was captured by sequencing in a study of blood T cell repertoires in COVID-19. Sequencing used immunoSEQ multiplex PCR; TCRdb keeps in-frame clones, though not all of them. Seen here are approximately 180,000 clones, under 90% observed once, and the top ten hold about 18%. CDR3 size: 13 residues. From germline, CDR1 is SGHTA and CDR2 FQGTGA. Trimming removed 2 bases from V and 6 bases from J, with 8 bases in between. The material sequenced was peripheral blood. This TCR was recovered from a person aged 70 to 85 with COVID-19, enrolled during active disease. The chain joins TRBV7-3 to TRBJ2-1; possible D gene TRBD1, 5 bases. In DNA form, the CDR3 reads TGTGCCAGCAGCTTAGAAGGGGCCAATGAGCAGTTCTTC. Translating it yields CASSLEGANEQFF.